Each of the 3 T cell receptor beta chains below was sequenced from the same sample in a study of CD8+CD57+ T cells in acquired aplastic anemia. In patients chosen for sequencing, flow cytometry had shown CD8+CD57+ cell expansion. According to the study, genomic DNA was the template for TCR beta VDJ and CDR3 profiling. TCRdb called the reads again in MiXCR, with one record for every CDR3 protein. The repertoire has about 180,000 distinct CDR3 sequences, less than 50% of them found once; the top ten carry roughly 13%. Material for sequencing was sorted CD4+, CD8+, or CD8+CD57+ T cells (not recorded which) from PBMCs. These receptors were taken from a human donor with aplastic anemia.

CDR3 sequence reads: CASSEGTVNNEKLFF. CDR3 bases: TGTGCCAGCAGTGAAGGGACCGTTAATAATGAAAAACTGTTTTTT. The chain combines TRBV25-1 with TRBJ1-4; D possibly corresponds to TRBD1 (5 bases). Germline-derived CDR1 and CDR2 are MGHDK and SYGVNS. This CDR3 region has 15 residues. Trimming removed 2 bases at V and 4 bases at J, with 11 bases between.

The chain recombines TRBV30 with TRBJ1-2; maybe TRBD1 (5 bases). Germline assignment: CDR1 GTSNPN and CDR2 SVGIG (reference sequence). Trimming removed 2 bases at V and 7 bases at J, with 14 bases between. This CDR3 spans 13 amino acids. CDR3 protein: CAWSWGTKGGYTF. For the CDR3, the DNA is TGTGCCTGGAGTTGGGGGACGAAGGGTGGCTACACCTTC. Full variable domain (outside the CDR3, taken from reference TRBV30 and TRBJ1-2): SQTIHQWPATLVQPVGSPLSLECTVEGTSNPNLYWYRQAAGRGLQLLFYSVGIGQISSEVPQNLSASRPQDRQFILSSKKLLLSDSGFYLCAWSWGTKGGYTFGSGTRLTVV.

The chain has TRBV4-1 and TRBJ1-1, with D possibly matching TRBD1 (6 bases). The CDR3 loop spans 15 amino acids. V was shortened by 1 base and J by 1 base, with 10 bases between the two germline ends. Germline CDR1 reads MGHRA; CDR2 reads YSYEKL. CDR3 bases: TGCGCCAGCAGCCAAGGAAAGGACAGGAACACTGAAGCTTTCTTT. Residues: CASSQGKDRNTEAFF.